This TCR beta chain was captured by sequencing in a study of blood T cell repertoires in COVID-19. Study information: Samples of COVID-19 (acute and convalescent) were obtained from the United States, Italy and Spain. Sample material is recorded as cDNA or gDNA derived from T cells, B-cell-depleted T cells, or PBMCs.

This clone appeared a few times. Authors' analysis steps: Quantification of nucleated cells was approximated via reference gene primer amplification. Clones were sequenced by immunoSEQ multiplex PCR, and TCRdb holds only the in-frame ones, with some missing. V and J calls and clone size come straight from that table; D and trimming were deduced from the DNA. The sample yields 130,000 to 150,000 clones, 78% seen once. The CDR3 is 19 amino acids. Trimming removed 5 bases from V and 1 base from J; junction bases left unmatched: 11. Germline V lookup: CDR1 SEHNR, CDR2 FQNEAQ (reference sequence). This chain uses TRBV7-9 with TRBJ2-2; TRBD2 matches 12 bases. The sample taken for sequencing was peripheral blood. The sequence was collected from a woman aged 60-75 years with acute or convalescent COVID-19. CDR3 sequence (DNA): TGTGCCAGCAGCCCGACCGGGACTAGCGGGTATTGGAACACCGGGGAGCTGTTTTTT. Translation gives CASSPTGTSGYWNTGELFF.